This TCR beta chain comes out of a study of blood T cell repertoires in COVID-19. CDR1 is MNHEY and CDR2 is SMNVEV in the germline V gene (reference sequence). The length of the CDR3 is 16 residues. The V gene end was trimmed by 0 bases and the J gene end by 8 bases; junction bases not matched to a gene: 6. Profiled with immunoSEQ multiplex PCR; TCRdb holds only in-frame clones, not every one. The sample consists of some 53,000 clones, roughly nine tenths of them appearing once. The sequence was obtained from a man aged 55 to 70 with active COVID-19. The specimen was peripheral blood. The chain has TRBV27 and TRBJ1-6; TRBD1 matches at 8 bases. The CDR3 coding sequence is TGTGCCAGCAGTTTATCCGCAGGGGGCCAGCATTCACCCCTCCACTTT. Amino acid sequence: CASSLSAGGQHSPLHF.